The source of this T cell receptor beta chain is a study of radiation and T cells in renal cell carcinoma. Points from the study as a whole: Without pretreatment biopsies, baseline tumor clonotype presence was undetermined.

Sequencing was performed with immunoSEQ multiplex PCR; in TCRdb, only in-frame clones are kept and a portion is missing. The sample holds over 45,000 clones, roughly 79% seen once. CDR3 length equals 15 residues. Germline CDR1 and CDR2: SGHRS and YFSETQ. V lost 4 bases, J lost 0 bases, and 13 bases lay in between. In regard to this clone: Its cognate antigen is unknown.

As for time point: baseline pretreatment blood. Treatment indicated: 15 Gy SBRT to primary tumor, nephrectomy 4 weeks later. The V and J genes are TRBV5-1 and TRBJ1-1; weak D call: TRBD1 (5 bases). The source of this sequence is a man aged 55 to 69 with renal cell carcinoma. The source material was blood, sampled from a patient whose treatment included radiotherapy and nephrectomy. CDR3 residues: CASSLGWDLNTEAFF. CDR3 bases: TGCGCCAGCAGCCTCGGGTGGGACCTGAACACTGAAGCTTTCTTT.